The 22 T cell receptor beta chains in this list originate from one sample, sequenced in a study of Ad26.COV2.S vaccination and SARS-CoV-2 variants. Clones were sequenced by immunoSEQ multiplex PCR, and TCRdb holds only the in-frame ones, with some missing. The repertoire holds about 320,000 clones, with about 82% as singletons. Stated treatment: 15 to 20 received Ad26.COV2.S at low or high dose, single or two shots; 5 received placebo; per-sample allocation not given. It was on day 63 after the first vaccine or placebo injection that samples were taken. This specimen was peripheral blood, taken in a trial of Ad26.COV2.S vaccine versus placebo. Source of these receptors: a person aged 18 to 59 who received the Ad26.COV2.S COVID-19 vaccine or a placebo.

The chain is built from TRBV2 and TRBJ1-2; D not resolved. The CDR3 contains 14 residues. The V end was cut by 1 base, the J end by 5 bases, with 11 bases between. The germline V gene has CDR1 SNHLY and CDR2 FYNNEI. CDR3 amino acids: CASSEEATLYGYTF. As DNA, the CDR3 is TGTGCCAGCAGTGAAGAAGCTACTTTATATGGCTACACCTTC. The entire variable domain, with the rest obtained from reference TRBV2 and TRBJ1-2, is as follows: EPEVTQTPSHQVTQMGQEVILRCVPISNHLYFYWYRQILGQKVEFLVSFYNNEISEKSEIFDDQFSVERPDGSNFTLKIRSTKLEDSAMYFCASSEEATLYGYTFGSGTRLTVV.

This clone has only a few counts. The rearrangement links TRBV7-6 to TRBJ2-2; 9 bases match TRBD1. CDR1 and CDR2 (germline): SGHVS, FNYEAQ. The CDR3 covers 15 residues. V shed 5 bases, J shed 5 bases, and the junction held 6 bases outside the gene matches. CDR3 region: CASSGRTGETGELFF. CDR3 in DNA: TGTGCCAGCAGCGGAAGGACAGGGGAGACCGGGGAGCTGTTTTTT.

This sequence joins TRBV5-1 and TRBJ2-2; TRBD1 aligns across 10 bases. CDR3 size: 16 residues. Trimming took 0 bases from V and 5 from J; bases not matched to a gene: 4. The germline V gene has CDR1 SGHRS and CDR2 YFSETQ. CDR3 residues: CASSLDRTGGTGELFF. DNA of the CDR3: TGCGCCAGCAGCTTGGATAGGACAGGGGGGACCGGGGAGCTGTTTTTT.

The chain couples TRBV3-1 (or the pseudogene TRBV3-2) to TRBJ1-2; D gene unclear. Germline lookup yields CDR1 LGHDT and CDR2 YNNKEL (reference sequence). V was cut by 1 base and J by 8 bases, with 8 bases left in between. The CDR3 length is 12 residues. CDR3 loop: CASSQGPMGYTF. The DNA of the CDR3 is TGTGCCAGCAGCCAAGGCCCAATGGGCTACACCTTC.

V gene TRBV3-1 (or the pseudogene TRBV3-2) combines with J gene TRBJ2-5; D is uncertain. This CDR3 has 11 amino acids. Germline lookup yields CDR1 LGHDT and CDR2 YNNKEL (reference sequence). V lost 4 bases, J lost 3 bases, and 3 bases lay in between. CDR3: CASSLKETQYF. The CDR3 region has the DNA TGTGCCAGCAGCCTAAAAGAGACCCAGTACTTC.

The rearrangement joins TRBV18 to TRBJ2-1, with 9 bases that match TRBD1. V shed 5 bases, J shed 6 bases, and the junction held 2 bases outside the gene matches. The germline CDR1 and CDR2 sequences are KGHSH and LQKENI. This CDR3 comprises 13 residues. CDR3 coding DNA: TGTGCCAGCTCAGTGACAGGGGGCAATGAGCAGTTCTTC. Translating it yields CASSVTGGNEQFF.

This rearrangement joins TRBV10-1 to TRBJ2-7; 9 positions agree with TRBD1. The CDR3 loop spans 15 amino acids. J lost 3 bases, V lost 2 bases, and 5 bases had no gene match. Germline-derived CDR1 and CDR2 are WNHNN and SYGVQD (reference sequence). The chain's CDR3 is CASSEGTGHDYEQYF. Here the CDR3 DNA reads TGCGCCAGCAGTGAGGGGACAGGGCATGACTACGAGCAGTACTTC.

V usage is TRBV7-6 and J usage is TRBJ2-1; perhaps D is TRBD1 or TRBD2 (5 bases each). V lost 5 bases and J 2 bases, leaving 13 bases between the germline ends. CDR3 length: 15 amino acids. The germline V gene has CDR1 SGHVS and CDR2 FNYEAQ. CDR3 coding DNA: TGTGCCAGCAGCCTTGGGACGGGACCCTACAATGAGCAGTTCTTC. This translates into CASSLGTGPYNEQFF.

This clone was counted many times. The CDR3 nucleotides read TGTGCCAGTAGTTCACAGGGGGCGCGTCTCTACGAGCAGTACTTC. This encodes CASSSQGARLYEQYF. The V gene is TRBV19, the J gene TRBJ2-7; 9 bases map to TRBD1. The CDR3 has 15 amino acids. Germline CDR1 and CDR2: LNHDA and SQIVND (reference sequence). With 5 bases clipped from V and 3 bases from J, the junction kept 8 bases outside the gene matches.

CDR3 sequence reads: CASRQDRDTEAFF. CDR3 DNA sequence: TGCGCCAGCAGACAAGACAGGGACACTGAAGCTTTCTTT. The chain recombines TRBV10-2 with TRBJ1-1; 7 bases align to TRBD1. This CDR3 comprises 13 residues. Trimming removed 6 bases from V and 3 bases from J; junction bases left unmatched: 4. Germline CDR1 and CDR2: WSHSY and SAAADI.

This clone has just one count. Just one base apart from a much larger clone, this may be a read error. V gene TRBV6-5 combines with J gene TRBJ2-1; D remains ambiguous. This CDR3 has 12 amino acids. CDR1 and CDR2 (germline): MNHEY, SVGAGI. Trimming left V 6 bases short and J 2 bases short, with 5 bases between. Here the CDR3 DNA reads TGTGCCAGCAGACGGGCCTACAATGAGCAGTTCTTC. Amino acids: CASRRAYNEQFF.

The CDR3, as DNA: TGTGCCAGCTCACCACCGGGGACCCCGGGGACCGGGGAGCTGTTTTTT. This encodes CASSPPGTPGTGELFF. The chain uses TRBV18 and TRBJ2-2; D possibly matches TRBD1 or TRBD2 (5 bases each). The germline V gene has CDR1 KGHSH and CDR2 LQKENI. This CDR3 is 16 amino acids long. Trimming removed 0 bases from V and 5 bases from J, with 13 bases in between. Using reference TRBV18 and TRBJ2-2 for the parts outside the CDR3, the full variable domain is NAGVMQNPRHLVRRRGQEARLRCSPMKGHSHVYWYRQLPEEGLKFMVYLQKENIIDESGMPKERFSAEFPKEGPSILRIQQVVRGDSAAYFCASSPPGTPGTGELFFGEGSRLTVL.

The chain links TRBV27 to TRBJ2-7, with TRBD1 identical over 7 bases. CDR1 MNHEY and CDR2 SMNVEV come from the germline V gene (reference sequence). CDR3 length: 15 amino acids. V was clipped by 0 bases and J by 2 bases; unmatched bases: 4. Here the CDR3 reads CASSLSIGTAYEQYF. The DNA for the CDR3 is TGTGCCAGCAGTTTATCTATCGGGACAGCCTACGAGCAGTACTTC.

This clone was recorded once. This chain uses TRBV5-8 with TRBJ2-5; TRBD2 agrees at 11 bases. This CDR3 spans 16 amino acids. CDR1 is SGHTS and CDR2 is YDEGEE in the germline V gene. J lost 2 bases, V lost 0 bases, and 3 bases had no gene match. The CDR3 is CASSLDPSGGQETQYF. As DNA, the CDR3 is TGTGCCAGCAGCTTGGACCCTAGCGGGGGGCAAGAGACCCAGTACTTC. The variable domain in full, completed from reference TRBV5-8 and TRBJ2-5, reads EAGVTQSPTHLIKTRGQQATLRCSPISGHTSVYWYQQALGLGLQFLLWYDEGEERNRGNFPPRFSGRQFPNYSSELNVNALELEDSALYLCASSLDPSGGQETQYFGPGTRLLVL.

The chain is built from TRBV7-2 and TRBJ2-1; D uncertain. Trimming shortened V by 1 base and J by 6 bases, and 13 bases separated the two germline ends. Germline V gene sequence: CDR1 SGHTA, CDR2 FQGNSA. This CDR3 is built from 15 residues. Here the CDR3 reads CASSLVVGPSNEQFF. CDR3 sequence (DNA): TGTGCCAGCAGCTTAGTGGTCGGCCCAAGCAATGAGCAGTTCTTC.

V gene TRBV9 combines with J gene TRBJ2-1; the D is unclear. The germline V gene has CDR1 SGDLS and CDR2 YYNGEE. The ends were cut back, 2 bases at V and 2 bases at J, with 11 bases in the middle. This CDR3 comprises 15 residues. CDR3 nucleotide sequence: TGTGCCAGCAGCGTCGACGGATACCCCTACAATGAGCAGTTCTTC. It encodes CASSVDGYPYNEQFF.

This clone was recorded only once. The chain uses TRBV19 and TRBJ2-3; 9 bases map to TRBD1. The trim removed 1 base at V and 5 bases at J, leaving 13 bases unmatched. Germline CDR1 is LNHDA and CDR2 is SQIVND (reference sequence). CDR3 length: 18 amino acids. The chain's CDR3 is CASSIGGSWDRVGDTQYF. The CDR3, as DNA: TGTGCCAGTAGTATAGGTGGTAGTTGGGACAGGGTAGGAGATACGCAGTATTTT.

The chain carries TRBV9 and TRBJ2-3; TRBD2 aligns across 9 bases. Unmatched junction bases numbered 5, after V lost 0 bases and J lost 6 bases. The germline CDR1 and CDR2 sequences are SGDLS and YYNGEE. The CDR3 covers 15 residues. The CDR3 DNA is TGTGCCAGCAGCGTAGGGGGACTAGCTGGGGATACGCAGTATTTT. This codes for CASSVGGLAGDTQYF. Variable domain in full (rest from reference TRBV9 and TRBJ2-3): DSGVTQTPKHLITATGQRVTLRCSPRSGDLSVYWYQQSLDQGLQFLIQYYNGEERAKGNILERFSAQQFPDLHSELNLSSLELGDSALYFCASSVGGLAGDTQYFGPGTRLTVL.

This chain uses TRBV19 with TRBJ1-3; D unresolved. CDR1 is LNHDA and CDR2 is SQIVND in the germline V gene (reference sequence). The CDR3 has 15 amino acids. Trimming took 5 bases from V and 5 from J, leaving 16 bases between them. CDR3 loop: CASSPSNAGRNTIYF. The CDR3 nucleotides read TGTGCCAGTAGTCCCTCAAACGCGGGAAGAAACACCATATATTTT.

The chain employs TRBV10-3 and TRBJ1-2; TRBD1 might be the D (6 bases). V shed 3 bases and J shed 0 bases, with 8 bases lying between them. The CDR3 is made up of 14 amino acids. Germline-derived CDR1 and CDR2 are ENHRY and SYGVKD. The CDR3 bases are TGTGCCATCAGTGAAGGGGGGACTAACTATGGCTACACCTTC. Residues: CAISEGGTNYGYTF.

The chain links TRBV4-3 to TRBJ1-2; D not certain. The CDR3 extends over 14 amino acids. Germline lookup yields CDR1 LGHNA and CDR2 YSLEER. V lost 1 base and J lost 5, with 11 bases in between. The CDR3 bases are TGCGCCAGCAGCCAAGGAGGTAACGCTTATGGCTACACCTTC. This gives the protein CASSQGGNAYGYTF.

V is TRBV7-9 and J is TRBJ2-7, with D possibly being TRBD1 (6 bases). Trimming took 5 bases from V and 3 from J, leaving 17 bases between them. The CDR3 has 15 amino acids. Germline assignment: CDR1 SEHNR and CDR2 FQNEAQ (reference sequence). The CDR3 region is CASSPEGQGRYEQYF. The DNA for the CDR3 is TGTGCCAGCAGCCCAGAAGGTCAGGGGCGCTACGAGCAGTACTTC.